This T cell receptor beta chain was recovered during a study of OX40 agonist ivuxolimab in advanced cancers. Background on the study: Patients were dosed with the agonistic anti-OX40 (CD134) antibody ivuxolimab. Participants averaged approximately 65 years of age (range about 23 to 79) and were 82.7% male.

Study conclusions and caveats: CD8+ T cells (on average) carried more expanded clones than CD4+ T cells. CD4+ and CD8+ blood T cells expanded clonally by week 6 at 0.1 to 3.0 mg/kg.

The CDR3 spans 15 residues. The ends were cut back, 4 bases at V and 1 base at J, with 12 bases in the middle. Germline V gene data show CDR1 as SGHTA and CDR2 as FQGNSA. This clone was observed once. What it binds is not known. Assay used: immunoSEQ multiplex PCR; TCRdb lists only in-frame clones, some missing. The top ten clones hold 1.2% of a sample with 70,000 or so clones, approximately 80% of them seen once. The source was CD4+ or CD8+ T cells sorted from blood, collected in a trial of the OX40 agonist ivuxolimab. This TCR was sampled from an adult with an advanced solid tumor such as melanoma, head and neck, liver or kidney cancer. The chain employs TRBV7-2 and TRBJ2-3, with a possible D match to TRBD2 (5 bases). The CDR3 protein is CASSSQLLGTDTQYF. The CDR3 DNA reads TGTGCCAGCAGCTCCCAATTACTAGGCACAGATACGCAGTATTTT.